This TCR beta chain stems from a study of blood T cell repertoires in COVID-19. Study information: In each case, the material was cDNA or gDNA derived from T cells, B-cell-depleted T cells, or PBMCs.

In the original analysis: Estimation of nucleated cell counts was performed using reference gene primer amplification. Clones were read by immunoSEQ multiplex PCR, and TCRdb kept only the in-frame ones, dropping some. V and J calls and clone size come straight from that table; D and trimming were deduced from the DNA. This sample has 210,000 or so clones; 65% to 85% occur once, and the top ten carry around 9.3%. This clonotype originated in a woman older than 75 with acute or convalescent COVID-19. The specimen sequenced was peripheral blood.

DNA of the CDR3: TGCGCCAGCAGCGGGAGGGTGGATGAAAAACTGTTTTTT. This codes for CASSGRVDEKLFF. The rearrangement uses TRBV5-1 and TRBJ1-4; D is unresolved. The CDR3 is 13 residues long. Germline lookup yields CDR1 SGHRS and CDR2 YFSETQ. Trimming removed 4 bases from V and 6 bases from J, with 10 bases in between.